These 8 T cell receptor beta chains were sequenced from one sample in a study of blood T cell repertoires in COVID-19. Sequencing used immunoSEQ multiplex PCR; TCRdb keeps in-frame clones, though not all of them. The data contain some 88,000 clones, approximately 91% of them singletons. The sequencing input was peripheral blood. These receptors originate from a human donor with active COVID-19. The donor label of this sample is uncertain.

The V call is TRBV4-1, the J call TRBJ1-2; D gene unclear. CDR3 length: 16 amino acids. CDR1 MGHRA and CDR2 YSYEKL come from the germline V gene. V lost 0 bases and J 4 bases, leaving 15 bases between the germline ends. The CDR3: CASSQDRGSHPYGYTF. The DNA for the CDR3 is TGCGCCAGCAGCCAAGATCGCGGCAGCCACCCCTATGGCTACACCTTC.

This clone was counted only a few times. The chain has TRBV19 and TRBJ2-7, with D perhaps TRBD1 (6 bases). Per germline, CDR1 LNHDA and CDR2 SQIVND (reference sequence). The CDR3 covers 14 residues. V lost 5 bases to trimming and J lost 2 bases, with 13 bases between them. The CDR3 DNA reads as TGTGCCAGTAGTGGCCGGGACATAACCTACGAGCAGTACTTC. Amino acid sequence: CASSGRDITYEQYF.

In the case of this clone: An end of the junction differs from the germline gene, which may be a read error. The rearrangement links TRBV7-7 to TRBJ2-2, with 7 bases aligning to TRBD1. The germline gives CDR1 SSHAT, CDR2 FNYEAQ (reference sequence). This CDR3 has 16 residues. CDR3 in amino acids: CASSSRQGPNTGELFF. Written as DNA, the CDR3 is TGTGCTAGCAGCTCGCGACAGGGACCGAACACCGGGGAGCTGTTTTTT. Together with reference TRBV7-7 and TRBJ2-2, the CDR3 gives the full variable domain: GAGVSQSPRYKVTKRGQDVTLRCDPISSHATLYWYQQALGQGPEFLTYFNYEAQPDKSGLPSDRFSAERPEGSISTLTIQRTEQRDSAMYRCASSSRQGPNTGELFFGEGSRLTVL.

The rearrangement joins TRBV5-6 to TRBJ2-1; TRBD2 matches 8 bases. The CDR3 is 12 amino acids. Germline V gene data show CDR1 as SGHDT and CDR2 as YYEEEE. V was clipped by 4 bases and J by 8 bases; unmatched bases: 2. This CDR3 is CASSPGGDEQFF. The CDR3 coding sequence is TGTGCCAGCAGCCCCGGGGGGGATGAGCAGTTCTTC.

V usage is TRBV7-2 and J usage is TRBJ2-7; unclear D gene. Germline V gene data show CDR1 as SGHTA and CDR2 as FQGNSA. The V end lost 5 bases, the J end lost 3 bases, and 17 bases lay between the germline ends. CDR3 size: 15 residues. CDR3 sequence reads: CASSTHWNSHYEQYF. CDR3 in DNA: TGTGCCAGCAGCACACACTGGAACAGCCACTACGAGCAGTACTTC.

The gene calls are TRBV28 and TRBJ2-5; the match to TRBD1 covers 9 bases. Germline CDR1 and CDR2: MDHEN and SYDVKM. The ends lost 5 bases at V and 2 bases at J; junction bases unmatched: 6. The CDR3 totals 15 residues. The CDR3: CASSEATGGQETQYF. The CDR3 DNA follows: TGTGCCAGCAGTGAGGCGACAGGGGGTCAAGAGACCCAGTACTTC.

V is TRBV7-3 and J is TRBJ2-7; tentatively, D is TRBD1 (6 bases). Deletions cut 5 bases from V and 3 bases from J, with 11 bases between. Germline loops: CDR1 SGHTA, CDR2 FQGTGA. This CDR3 contains 13 residues. The CDR3 bases are TGTGCCAGCAGCGCCTACAGGGACTACGAGCAGTACTTC. Encoded protein: CASSAYRDYEQYF.

Only a few counts were recorded for this clone. The chain links TRBV5-4 to TRBJ1-2, with TRBD1 as a possible D gene (6 bases). The CDR3 is made up of 15 amino acids. Trimming removed 4 bases from V and 6 bases from J, with 19 bases in between. The germline CDR1 and CDR2 sequences are SGHNT and YYREEE (reference sequence). Here the CDR3 reads CASSGQITGSHGYTF. In nucleotides, the CDR3 is TGTGCCAGCAGCGGACAAATTACAGGGTCCCATGGCTACACCTTC.